This T cell receptor (beta chain) came from a study of T-cell reconstitution after alpha-beta-depleted transplantation in children. V dropped 5 bases and J dropped 8 bases, with 17 bases sitting between them. CDR3 length: 14 amino acids. Germline-derived CDR1 and CDR2 are PRHDT and FYEKMQ (reference sequence). Unique molecular identifiers were incorporated when the TCRbeta library was constructed. TCRdb reanalysed the PCR reads using MiXCR and keeps one entry per CDR3 protein. The sample lists around 340,000 distinct CDR3 sequences, roughly 15% seen once, with 4% to 5.5% in the top ten. The source was PBMCs, collected from the stem cell graft. This rearrangement joins TRBV13 to TRBJ2-3; either TRBD1 or TRBD2 may fit D (5 bases each). The clonotype comes from a human donor who donated a stem cell graft to a child with Fanconi anemia. The CDR3 nucleotides read TGTGCCAGCAGCGCAACCCTTCCCGGGGCTACGCAGTATTTT. It encodes CASSATLPGATQYF.